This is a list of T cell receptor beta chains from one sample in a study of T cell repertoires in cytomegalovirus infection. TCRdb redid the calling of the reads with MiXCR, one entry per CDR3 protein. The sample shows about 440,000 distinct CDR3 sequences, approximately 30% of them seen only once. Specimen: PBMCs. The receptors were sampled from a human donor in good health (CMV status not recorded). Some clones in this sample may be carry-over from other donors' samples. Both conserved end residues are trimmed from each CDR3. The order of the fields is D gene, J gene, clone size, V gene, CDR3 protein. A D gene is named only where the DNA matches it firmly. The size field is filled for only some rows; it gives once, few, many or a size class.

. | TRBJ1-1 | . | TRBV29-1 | SVDIGGTEAF
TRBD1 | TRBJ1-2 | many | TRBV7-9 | ASSLTGYYGYT
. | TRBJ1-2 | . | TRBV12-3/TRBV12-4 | ASSQDFLGYT
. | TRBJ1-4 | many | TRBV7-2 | ASSPFSHTNEKLF
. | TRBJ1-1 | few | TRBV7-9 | ASSLPTPQGPTEAF
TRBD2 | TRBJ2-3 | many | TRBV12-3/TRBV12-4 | ASSLLAGAPDTQY
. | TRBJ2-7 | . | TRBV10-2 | ASSGAPSNEQY
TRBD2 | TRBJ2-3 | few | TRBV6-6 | ASSSSGDADTQY
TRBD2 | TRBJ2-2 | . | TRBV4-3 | ASSQDGGGINTGELF
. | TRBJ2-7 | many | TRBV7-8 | ASSLDTGKSSYEQY
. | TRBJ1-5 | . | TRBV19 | ASSPFRAGGPSNQPQH
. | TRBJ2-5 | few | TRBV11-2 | ASSPPAVGGLETQY
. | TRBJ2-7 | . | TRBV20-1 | SASPLRGPYEQY
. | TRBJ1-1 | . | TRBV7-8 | ASSVTGKNTEAC
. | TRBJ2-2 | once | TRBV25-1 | ASSRVGIAGELF
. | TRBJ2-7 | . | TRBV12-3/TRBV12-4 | ASSLGVLRYEQY
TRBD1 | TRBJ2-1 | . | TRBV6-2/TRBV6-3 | ANSDTGAFGQF
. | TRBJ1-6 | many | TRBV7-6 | ASSPQAGGIPNSPLH